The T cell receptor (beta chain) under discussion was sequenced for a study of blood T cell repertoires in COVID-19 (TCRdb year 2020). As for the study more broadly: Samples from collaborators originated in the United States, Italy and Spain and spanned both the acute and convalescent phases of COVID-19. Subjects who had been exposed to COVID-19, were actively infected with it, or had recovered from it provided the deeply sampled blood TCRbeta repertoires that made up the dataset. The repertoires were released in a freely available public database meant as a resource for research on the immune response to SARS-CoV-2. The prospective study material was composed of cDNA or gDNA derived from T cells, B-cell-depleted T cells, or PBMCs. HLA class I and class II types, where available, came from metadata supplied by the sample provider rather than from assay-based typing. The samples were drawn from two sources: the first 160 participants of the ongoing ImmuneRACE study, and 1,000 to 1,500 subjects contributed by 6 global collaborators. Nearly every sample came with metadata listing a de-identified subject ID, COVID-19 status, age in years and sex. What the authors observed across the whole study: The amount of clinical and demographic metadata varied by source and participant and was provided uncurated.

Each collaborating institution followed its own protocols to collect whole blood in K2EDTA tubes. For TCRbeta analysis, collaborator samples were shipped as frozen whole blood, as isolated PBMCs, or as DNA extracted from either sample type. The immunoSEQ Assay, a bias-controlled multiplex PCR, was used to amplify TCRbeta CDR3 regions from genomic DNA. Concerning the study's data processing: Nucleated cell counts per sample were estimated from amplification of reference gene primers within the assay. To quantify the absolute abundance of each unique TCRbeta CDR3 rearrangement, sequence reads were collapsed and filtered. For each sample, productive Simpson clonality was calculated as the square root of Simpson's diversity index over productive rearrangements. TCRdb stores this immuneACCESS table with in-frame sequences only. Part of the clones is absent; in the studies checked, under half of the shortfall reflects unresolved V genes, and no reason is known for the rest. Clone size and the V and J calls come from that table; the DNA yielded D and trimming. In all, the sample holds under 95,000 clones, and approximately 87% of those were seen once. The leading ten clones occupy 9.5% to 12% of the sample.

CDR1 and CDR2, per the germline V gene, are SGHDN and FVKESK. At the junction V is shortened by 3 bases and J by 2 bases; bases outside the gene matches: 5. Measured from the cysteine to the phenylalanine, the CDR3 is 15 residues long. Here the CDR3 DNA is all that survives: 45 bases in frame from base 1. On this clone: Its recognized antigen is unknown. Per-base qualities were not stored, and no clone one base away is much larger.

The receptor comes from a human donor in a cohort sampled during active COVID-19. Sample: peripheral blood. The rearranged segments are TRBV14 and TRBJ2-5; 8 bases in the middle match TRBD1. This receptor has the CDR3 CASSHRQGWQETQYF. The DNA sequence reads TGTGCCAGCAGCCATAGACAGGGGTGGCAAGAGACCCAGTACTTC.